This T cell receptor beta chain was sequenced during a study of human T cells and chemical hapten exposure. Across the whole study: The sensitizing agent was 2% DPC, placed on around 2 cm by around 2 cm of upper inner arm skin. Weekly diphenylcyclopropenone doses were given to patients' scalps across the approximately 24-week study. General study points: Relative to controls, expanded TCRs formed significantly more large CDR3 similarity clusters.

The sample's time point: patch test 2, 6 weeks after DPC sensitization. As for treatment: therapeutic diphenylcyclopropenone sensitization with weekly scalp DPC. Investigators collected blood before applying each patch test. This clonotype was detected ten times or more. Its antigen is as yet unknown. TCRdb redid the calling of the RACE reads with MiXCR, one entry per CDR3 protein. The data show about 100,000 distinct CDR3 sequences, more than 9.5% seen once. The length of the CDR3 is 13 residues. V lost 1 base, J lost 5 bases, and 7 bases lay in between. Germline CDR1 reads SGHTA; CDR2 reads FQGNSA. This chain joins TRBV7-2 and TRBJ2-3; D is perhaps TRBD1 (5 bases). The sample was whole blood, taken in connection with sensitization to the hapten diphenylcyclopropenone (DPC). The receptor was derived from a woman aged 35 to 49 with alopecia areata. Some clones in this sample may be carry-over from other donors' samples. CDR3 bases: TGTGCCAGCAGCTTAGATAGGGGAGATACGCAGTATTTT. It yields the protein CASSLDRGDTQYF.